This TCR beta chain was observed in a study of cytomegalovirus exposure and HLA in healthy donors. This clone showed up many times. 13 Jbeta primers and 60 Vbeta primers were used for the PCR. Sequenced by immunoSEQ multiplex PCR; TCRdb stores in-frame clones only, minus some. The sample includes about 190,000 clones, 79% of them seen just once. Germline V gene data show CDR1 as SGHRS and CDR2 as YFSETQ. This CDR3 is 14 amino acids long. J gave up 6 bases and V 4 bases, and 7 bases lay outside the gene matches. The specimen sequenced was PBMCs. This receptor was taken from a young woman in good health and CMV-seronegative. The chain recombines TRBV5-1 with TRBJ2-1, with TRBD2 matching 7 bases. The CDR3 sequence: CASSPGLDGNEQFF. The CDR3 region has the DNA TGCGCCAGCAGCCCTGGACTAGACGGCAATGAGCAGTTCTTC. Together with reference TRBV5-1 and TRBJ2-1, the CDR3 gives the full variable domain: KAGVTQTPRYLIKTRGQQVTLSCSPISGHRSVSWYQQTPGQGLQFLFEYFSETQRNKGNFPGRFSGRQFSNSRSEMNVSTLELGDSALYLCASSPGLDGNEQFFGPGTRLTVL.